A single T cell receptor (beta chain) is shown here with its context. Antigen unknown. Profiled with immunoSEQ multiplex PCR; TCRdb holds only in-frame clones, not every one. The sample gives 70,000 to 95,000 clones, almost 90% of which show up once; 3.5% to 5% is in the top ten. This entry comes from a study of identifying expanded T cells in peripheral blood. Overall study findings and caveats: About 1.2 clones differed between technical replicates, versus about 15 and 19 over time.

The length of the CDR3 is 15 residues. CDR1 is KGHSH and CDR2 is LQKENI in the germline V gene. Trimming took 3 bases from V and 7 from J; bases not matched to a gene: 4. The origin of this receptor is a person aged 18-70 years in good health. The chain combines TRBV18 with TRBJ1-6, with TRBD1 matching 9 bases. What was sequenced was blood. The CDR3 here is CASSPRTGANSPLHF. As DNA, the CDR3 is TGTGCCAGCTCACCTCGGACAGGGGCGAATTCACCCCTCCACTTT.